This T cell receptor beta chain is drawn from a study of CD8+ T cells in alopecia areata. The study, taken as a whole, reports: It was observed that many expanded lesional clones persisted in scalp and blood during tofacitinib.

Details on this clone: The target antigen is unknown.

Extraction and reverse transcription of RNA yielded cDNA as the sequencing template. Only in-frame clones appear in the TCRdb table, and some are missing; sequencing was by immunoSEQ multiplex PCR. The table lists about 190,000 clones, 60% of them singletons. The treatment was: oral pan-JAK inhibitor, 5-10 mg twice daily. The source of this sequence is a human donor with alopecia areata. Sequencing used CD4+ T cells sorted from blood, obtained at week 24, from a patient treated with tofacitinib.

Here the CDR3 reads CSVEAPRERNYGYTF. The CDR3 DNA reads as TGCAGCGTTGAAGCCCCCAGGGAGAGGAACTATGGCTACACCTTC. The chain couples TRBV29-1 to TRBJ1-2, with D maybe TRBD1 (5 bases). Per the germline V gene, CDR1 is SQVTM and CDR2 is ANQGSEA. The CDR3 spans 15 residues. V dropped 1 base and J dropped 2 bases, with 14 bases sitting between them.